This T cell receptor (beta chain) derives from a study of cytomegalovirus exposure and HLA in healthy donors (dated by TCRdb to about 2017). Background for the entire study: An earlier analysis of several hundred of the donors reported 276 Gb of sequence data and some 120 million unique TCR beta sequences from about 179 million T cells. An early release that covered 500 to 800 HLA-typed donors contained around 300 gigabases of sequencing data and about 93 million unique TCR sequences. Of the 300 to 500 genotyped donors, 80% to 90% were placed in the genetic ancestry cluster associated with self-reported Caucasian donors. The study aimed to test whether cataloging public T cell receptors could reveal signatures of past pathogen exposure. The T cell repertoires of 550 to 850 subjects were profiled by immunosequencing and related to cytomegalovirus serostatus. In addition to the first cohort of several hundred subjects, a separate validation cohort of approximately 110 different subjects was used. High-throughput TCR immunosequencing, statistical association of individual TCRs with disease status, and machine learning were combined to predict cytomegalovirus infection status. A later analysis re-examined previously published TCR beta repertoires from roughly 650 donors and added high-resolution HLA genotyping to investigate patterns of TCR occurrence. Rather than using new phenotypic data, the later analysis identified candidate immune exposures from TCR beta sequences and from how often those sequences occurred across donors. An earlier analysis of 500 to 650 of the donors applied high-throughput TCR beta sequencing to assess whether each TCR beta V gene segment acted as functional or pseudogenic. Donor age, sex, ethnicity and CMV serostatus were compiled alongside the repertoire data. Genome-wide SNP genotypes for about 55% of the 666 donors were used in a later genetic analysis, which treated that subset as a discovery cohort. All discovery cohort repertoires had been generated using a single sequencing platform. Class I and class II HLA loci were covered by the typing at four-digit resolution. Typing coverage differed by locus: A, B, C, DRB1 and DQB1 were typed in roughly 620-630 donors, DQA1 in around 500, DPA1 in around 580, and DPB1 in approximately 450. Because of strong linkage in the cohort, five DR-DQ haplotypes were treated as single units for association and clustering. Across 300 to 500 genotyped donors of the cohort, an average of roughly 250,000 unique TCR beta nucleotide sequences per donor were sequenced, and roughly a sixth of those sequences were non-productive.

The CDR3 spans 13 residues, from the cysteine through the phenylalanine. CDR3 DNA only is kept here, 39 bases in frame from base 1. Trimming removed 0 bases from V and 4 bases from J, leaving 6 bases between the germline ends. CDR1 is given as LNHNV and CDR2 as YYDKDF, both from the germline V gene (reference sequence). Broader findings and caveats from the paper: In this cohort, only TCR beta chains were sequenced, and detectable features were limited by the absence of alpha or paired-chain data. In a later analysis, most CMV-associated TCR beta chains were found to appear HLA-restricted, with HLA associations seemingly driven largely by CMV exposure. While some public TCRs were present in many individuals, most TCR sequences turned up only very rarely across donors. Correlated functional status among segregating V segments might be attributable to linkage disequilibrium, but an unknown experimental factor could not be ruled out. A further reported finding was that TCR beta sequences accurately predicted the HLA-A and HLA-B alleles for most subjects in the first cohort. An earlier analysis of around 540 of the donors showed that most TCR beta V segments appeared in productive rearrangements either about 87% or about 30% of the time, which broadly matched IMGT annotations. In the study, approximately 160 TCR beta chains were listed as associated with cytomegalovirus. According to a later analysis, parvovirus B19, influenza, CMV and Epstein-Barr virus appeared linked to several top co-occurrence clusters. It was suggested by the authors that the approach could potentially be generalized to other disease states and immunological phenotypes. Compared with equally common non-associated chains, HLA-associated TCR beta chains in a later analysis were more clonally expanded and had lower generation probabilities. In a later analysis, the rate of TCR association differed among HLA loci, with DRB1 alleles having the most associated TCRs and HLA-C alleles having the fewest. Some IMGT-functional V segments, including TRBV6-2 and TRBV6-3, could not be distinguished by the 87-base-pair reads and were therefore excluded. According to a later genetic analysis, donors in an Asian-associated ancestry cluster had fewer N-insertions in productive TCRs than the approximately 710-donor mean. V-gene and J-gene trimming of TCR beta chains was associated with a missense DCLRE1C variant in a later genetic analysis, and the association was replicated in an independent cohort. Roughly uniform sequencing depth across donors was assumed in presence/absence analyses, although this assumption may not hold. HLA typing was unavailable for some donors at each locus, so association tests used only the typed subset. The only immune exposure information available for the cohort was CMV serostatus. A group of highly shared sequence variants was considered likely to be a technical artifact of the sequencing pipeline. Specific HLA alleles were associated with about 17,000 TCR beta sequences at a false discovery rate of 0.05 in a later analysis. In vitro tests confirmed that a few of the cytomegalovirus-associated TCR beta chains recognize cytomegalovirus antigens. About 17 rarely observed V segments, including chromosome 9 orphons, were excluded from the earlier analysis of a few hundred of the donors because counts were too low. When HLA alleles, especially DR and DQ, strongly co-occurred, attributing TCR associations to individual alleles was difficult. Cytomegalovirus status was reported to be diagnosed by the classifier with high specificity and sensitivity in both the original and validation cohorts.

The library was produced with the immunoSEQ multiplex PCR assay. For the multiplex PCR, a mixture combining 60 forward primers for TCR Vbeta segments and 13 reverse primers for TCR Jbeta segments was used. The CDR3 region of rearranged TCR beta genes was amplified from genomic DNA with a multiplex PCR assay. The amplified TCR beta libraries were sequenced on the Illumina HiSeq System as 87-base-pair reads. Concerning the study's data processing: A later analysis counted some 74 million unique TCR beta chains across the 550 to 700 repertoires, and some 11 million of these chains were shared by at least two donors. To remove PCR and sequencing errors, raw reads were error-corrected and collapsed into unique sequences using a nearest-neighbor algorithm that merged closely related sequences. Alignment of CDR3 sequences to IMGT reference sequences was used to assign V, D and J gene segments. For a sequence to be retained, a match of at least six nucleotides was required to both a V gene segment and a J gene segment. A rearrangement counted as productive if the CDR3 had no stop codons and remained in frame with V and J, and every other rearrangement counted as non-productive. CDR3 was defined according to IMGT convention as the region running from the second conserved V-encoded cysteine to the conserved J-encoded phenylalanine. The earlier analysis of fewer than 750 of the donors excluded sequences that lacked an unambiguous match to a single V gene segment. An earlier analysis of almost 600 of the donors classified V segments as functional when productive rearrangements were above 56.7% and as segregating when the standard deviation between donors was above 5%. A statistical classification framework was built to diagnose cytomegalovirus status from the catalog of TCR beta chain sequences. In a later analysis, V and J genes were assigned by comparing TCR nucleotide sequences against IMGT/GENE-DB human TR gene sequences. The TCRdist pipeline was used in a later analysis to assign CDR3 sequences and most-parsimonious VDJ recombination scenarios. In a later analysis, every TCR beta chain was defined by the combination of its CDR3 amino acid sequence and its V-gene family, and reads without a unique V-gene family were dropped. To address suspected cross-contamination and a sequencing artifact, a later analysis removed 592 highly shared, low-generation-probability nucleotide sequences. In a later analysis, a clonal expansion index for each public chain was calculated from normalized within-repertoire ranks of inferred template counts. A later analysis computed generation probabilities with a VDJ recombination model fitted to out-of-frame rearrangements, and checked the results against IGoR. A later analysis scored TCR-TCR, TCR-HLA and TCR-CMV co-occurrence with hypergeometric tests, applying a repertoire-size bias correction to TCR pairs. A later analysis estimated false discovery rates by permuting HLA or CMV assignments 20 times. In a later analysis, co-occurring TCRs were grouped using DBSCAN, with TCRdist sequence similarity added in when clustering inside HLA-allele-positive subsets. Repertoires with fewer than 30,000 or more than 120,000 public chains, plus five repertoires with anomalous nucleotide sharing, were excluded from co-occurrence clustering. Held by TCRdb, this immuneACCESS table contains in-frame sequences only and omits some clones. Under half of the omission traces to an unresolved V gene where checked; the cause of the rest is unknown. D and trimming come from the DNA, and the V and J calls and clone size come from that table. This sample lists some 190,000 clones; over 80% were detected once. Jointly, the top ten make up 0.95% to 1.5% of the sample.

In total, fewer than 750 healthy bone marrow donors made up the cohort. Cohort members were all nominally healthy when sampled, although unrecorded immune exposures were likely present. The donor tested CMV seronegative, placing the donor among the 350 to 400 seronegative members of the cohort. A peripheral blood sample was provided by each donor, and peripheral blood mononuclear cells were used for TCR beta sequencing. The Qiagen DNeasy Blood Extraction Kit was used to extract genomic DNA from the blood cell samples. About this clone: Its binding antigen is unknown. Qualities for individual bases were not recorded, and no much larger clone is one base off.

This sequence originates from a boy aged 2 to 10 in good health and CMV-seronegative. The sequenced sample was PBMCs. The chain uses TRBV15 and TRBJ2-5; too little of a D gene remains to name it. The nucleotide sequence reads as follows: TGTGCCACCAGCAGAGATCTAGGAGAGACCCAGTACTTC. This codes for CATSRDLGETQYF.